A single sample is the source of the 18 T cell receptor beta chains below, sequenced in a study of CD8 T cells in ankylosing spondylitis (TCRdb year 2017). Library creation used 5' RACE. TCRdb records Illumina HiSeq 2500 as the sequencer. In-frame beta chains were kept once TCRdb had trimmed the public reads at Q25 with fastp and called clones with MiXCR. Rows are combined by CDR3 protein, so each entry shows the most common genes and DNA. The sample includes under 300,000 distinct CDR3 sequences, with about 10% observed a single time. The ten largest clones take up about 6.8% of the sample. The sample taken for sequencing was blood, either unsorted or a sorted T cell fraction (not recorded which). Receptors originate from a male donor with ankylosing spondylitis or in good health (not recorded which).

This chain uses TRBV19 with TRBJ1-2, with 7 bases identical to TRBD1. Germline-derived CDR1 and CDR2 are LNHDA and SQIVND (reference sequence). V lost 7 bases, J lost 3 bases, and 8 bases stayed unmatched. This CDR3 is 14 amino acids long. CDR3 residues: CASKLGQTYYGYTF. The CDR3 nucleotides read TGTGCCAGTAAACTGGGACAGACCTACTATGGCTACACCTTC.

The chain couples TRBV7-9 to TRBJ1-1; tentatively, D is TRBD1 (6 bases). The V end was cut by 9 bases, the J end by 0 bases, with 14 bases between. The CDR3 is 14 amino acids. Germline V gene sequence: CDR1 SEHNR, CDR2 FQNEAQ (reference sequence). The CDR3 spells CASKRGEMNTEAFF. In DNA, the CDR3 is TGTGCCAGTAAGAGGGGGGAGATGAACACTGAAGCTTTCTTT. Variable domain in full (rest from reference TRBV7-9 and TRBJ1-1): DTGVSQNPRHKITKRGQNVTFRCDPISEHNRLYWYRQTLGQGPEFLTYFQNEAQLEKSRLLSDRFSAERPKGSFSTLEIQRTEQGDSAMYLCASKRGEMNTEAFFGQGTRLTVV.

In its sample, this clonotype was seen many times. The chain joins TRBV27 to TRBJ1-1; D may be TRBD1 (5 bases). The germline CDR1 and CDR2 sequences are MNHEY and SMNVEV (reference sequence). Trimming removed 6 bases from V and 4 bases from J, with 12 bases in between. The CDR3 runs to 13 residues. CDR3 sequence: CASSPGLGTEAFF. The CDR3 DNA is TGTGCCAGCAGCCCAGGGTTGGGCACTGAAGCTTTCTTT.

This clonotype has just a few counts. The junction differs from germline at one of its ends, possibly a read error. The chain carries TRBV3-1 and TRBJ2-2; D remains unclear. The CDR3 runs 12 residues. From germline, CDR1 is LGHDT and CDR2 YNNKEL (reference sequence). In DNA form, the CDR3 reads TGTGCCAGCAGCCAACCCACCCGGGAGCTGTTTTTT. It codes for CASSQPTRELFF.

This clonotype appeared a few times. This chain links TRBV10-3 with TRBJ2-1; 11 nucleotides align to TRBD2. This CDR3 is 14 amino acids long. From germline, CDR1 is ENHRY and CDR2 SYGVKD. Trimming at V came to 6 bases and at J to 5 bases, leaving 3 bases not matched to a gene. This chain's CDR3 is CAIRTSGDHNEQFF. The DNA of the CDR3 is TGTGCCATCAGGACTAGCGGGGATCACAATGAGCAGTTCTTC.

The V gene is TRBV7-9, the J gene TRBJ1-5, with D tentatively TRBD1 (5 bases). The V gene lost 0 bases and the J gene lost 7 bases, with 19 bases spanning the gap. The CDR3 sequence is 17 residues long. Germline lookup yields CDR1 SEHNR and CDR2 FQNEAQ (reference sequence). CDR3 coding DNA: TGTGCCAGCAGCTTAGCCCCCCCCGGGGACCGTAGACAGCCCCAGCATTTT. Translated: CASSLAPPGDRRQPQHF.

This clonotype was detected only a few times. This sequence joins TRBV10-3 and TRBJ2-7; D might be TRBD2 (5 bases). Germline V lookup: CDR1 ENHRY, CDR2 SYGVKD. The CDR3 is made up of 15 amino acids. Trimming took off 3 bases at V and 2 bases at J, with 14 bases between the two ends. The CDR3: CAISDAGVRAYEQYF. The CDR3 coding sequence is TGTGCCATCAGTGATGCCGGGGTACGGGCCTACGAGCAGTACTTC.

The sample holds many counts of this clonotype. The chain uses TRBV12-3 or TRBV12-4 and TRBJ1-2; D is undetermined. V was pared by 6 bases and J by 3 bases, with 14 bases between. The CDR3 contains 14 residues. The CDR3 spells CASSNGPDYYGYTF. The CDR3 bases are TGTGCCAGCAGCAATGGCCCTGACTACTATGGCTACACCTTC.

The genes are TRBV4-1 and TRBJ1-6; 8 nucleotides agree with TRBD1. This CDR3 region has 15 residues. In germline, CDR1 is MGHRA, CDR2 YSYEKL. Trimming removed 4 bases from V and 9 bases from J; junction bases left unmatched: 8. The CDR3 sequence is CASSPEGQVFSPLHF. In nucleotides, the CDR3 is TGCGCCAGCAGCCCAGAGGGACAGGTGTTTTCACCCCTCCACTTT.

This clonotype has ten or more counts. V is TRBV20-1 and J is TRBJ1-1; 7 bases map to TRBD1. Trimming cost V 1 base and J 5 bases; bases outside gene matches: 7. CDR3 length: 14 residues. Germline V lookup: CDR1 DFQATT, CDR2 SNEGSKA (reference sequence). CDR3 loop: CSARGGGGRTEAFF. CDR3 nucleotides: TGCAGTGCTAGAGGTGGAGGGGGCAGGACTGAAGCTTTCTTT.

The sample holds many counts of this clonotype. The rearrangement links TRBV29-1 to TRBJ2-7; D remains unclear. CDR3 length equals 11 residues. Germline V lookup: CDR1 SQVTM, CDR2 ANQGSEA. Trimming took off 4 bases at V and 5 bases at J, with 9 bases between the two ends. The CDR3 region is CSVGIGDEQYF. The CDR3, as DNA: TGCAGCGTTGGTATTGGGGACGAGCAGTACTTC.

This chain joins TRBV28 and TRBJ2-5; the match to TRBD1 covers 7 bases. The V gene's germline CDR1 is MDHEN and CDR2 SYDVKM. The CDR3 has 15 amino acids. V trimming: 5 bases; J trimming: 3 bases; junction bases outside the gene matches: 9. CDR3 DNA sequence: TGTGCCAGCAGTATATCCGGGACAGCGGAAGAGACCCAGTACTTC. Translated, it gives CASSISGTAEETQYF.

This clonotype was observed a handful of times. The chain employs TRBV2 and TRBJ2-7; a possible D gene is TRBD2 (6 bases). Germline-derived CDR1 and CDR2 are SNHLY and FYNNEI. The CDR3 contains 15 residues. Trimming stripped 2 bases from V and 3 bases from J, with 14 bases between. The CDR3 DNA reads as TGTGCCAGCAGTGAAACCCGACTAGGGGACTACGAGCAGTACTTC. It specifies CASSETRLGDYEQYF.

This clonotype was detected only a few times. The rearrangement links TRBV20-1 to TRBJ1-2; 7 positions agree with TRBD1. Germline values: CDR1 DFQATT, CDR2 SNEGSKA (reference sequence). Trimming removed 3 bases from V and 0 bases from J; junction bases left unmatched: 7. The CDR3 runs to 15 residues. CDR3 sequence (DNA): TGCAGTGCTAGGCGGACAGGCAACTCTAACTATGGCTACACCTTC. The encoded protein is CSARRTGNSNYGYTF.

The chain joins TRBV2 to TRBJ2-1, with 7 bases aligning to TRBD2. CDR3 size: 14 residues. The V gene end was trimmed by 4 bases and the J gene end by 7 bases; junction bases not matched to a gene: 7. From germline, CDR1 is SNHLY and CDR2 FYNNEI. The CDR3 loop reads CASSGGARGNEQFF. The CDR3 bases are TGTGCCAGCAGTGGAGGGGCGCGGGGGAATGAGCAGTTCTTC.

This clonotype has at least ten counts. The chain combines TRBV9 with TRBJ2-3; D perhaps matches TRBD2 (6 bases). The CDR3 spans 15 residues. Trimming took off 3 bases at V and 2 bases at J, with 13 bases between the two ends. Looked up from germline, CDR1 is SGDLS and CDR2 is YYNGEE. This chain's CDR3 is CASSDGRRATDTQYF. The CDR3 DNA reads TGTGCCAGCAGCGATGGGAGGAGGGCCACAGATACGCAGTATTTT.

This clonotype showed up many times. The chain is built from TRBV5-1 and TRBJ2-2, with 7 bases that match TRBD2. There are 15 residues in the CDR3. J was trimmed by 0 bases and V by 6 bases; bases with no gene match: 5. Germline V gene data show CDR1 as SGHRS and CDR2 as YFSETQ. The chain's CDR3 is CASTSGATNTGELFF. Here the CDR3 DNA reads TGCGCCAGCACGAGCGGGGCCACGAACACCGGGGAGCTGTTTTTT.

The rearrangement uses TRBV7-9 and TRBJ2-2; D unresolved. From germline, CDR1 is SEHNR and CDR2 FQNEAQ (reference sequence). Deletions cut 9 bases from V and 3 bases from J, with 8 bases between. The CDR3 is made up of 12 amino acids. The DNA for the CDR3 is TGTGCCAGTACGTGGGACACCGGGGAGCTGTTTTTT. Residues: CASTWDTGELFF.